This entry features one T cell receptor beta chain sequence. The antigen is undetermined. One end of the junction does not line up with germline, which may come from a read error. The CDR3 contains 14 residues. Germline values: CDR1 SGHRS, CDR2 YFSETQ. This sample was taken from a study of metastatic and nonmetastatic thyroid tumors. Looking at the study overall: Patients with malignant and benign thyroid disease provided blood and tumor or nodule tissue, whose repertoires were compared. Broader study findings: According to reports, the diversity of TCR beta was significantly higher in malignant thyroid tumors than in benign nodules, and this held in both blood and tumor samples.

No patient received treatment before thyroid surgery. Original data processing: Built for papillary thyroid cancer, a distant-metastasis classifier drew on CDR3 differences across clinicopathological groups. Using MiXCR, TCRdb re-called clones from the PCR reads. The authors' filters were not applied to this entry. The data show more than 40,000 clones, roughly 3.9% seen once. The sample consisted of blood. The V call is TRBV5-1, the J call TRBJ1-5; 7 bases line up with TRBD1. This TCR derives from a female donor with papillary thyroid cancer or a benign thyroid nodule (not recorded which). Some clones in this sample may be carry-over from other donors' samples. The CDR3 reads CASSCGDRNQPQHF. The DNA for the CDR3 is TGCGCCAGCAGCTGTGGGGACAGAAATCAGCCACAGCATTTT.